This TCR beta chain was sequenced during a study of blood T cells in healthy people across ages. Using a J-beta primer mix together with a sample-barcoded 5' primer, a second PCR was run for about 7 to 12 cycles. MiXCR, applied by TCRdb to the 5' RACE reads, yields one record per CDR3 protein. Of about 1.8 million distinct CDR3 sequences in the sample, 49% were seen once. The table lists this clonotype with a few counts. The sequencing input was blood. The clonotype was recovered from a woman aged 40 to 50 in good health.

The CDR3 DNA follows: TGCAGTGCCATTGCAGGGAGTAAGAATCAGCCCCAGCATTTT. Translating gives CSAIAGSKNQPQHF. J is TRBJ1-5 and V is TRBV20-1; D might be TRBD1 (5 bases). Germline CDR1 is DFQATT and CDR2 is SNEGSKA (reference sequence). V lost 6 bases, J lost 4 bases, and 16 bases lay in between. The CDR3 spans 14 residues.